The entry that follows covers one T cell receptor (beta chain) sequence. The germline V gene has CDR1 SGHDT and CDR2 YYEEEE. The CDR3 spans 16 residues. The entry originates in a study of T cells expressing NK-cell markers. Reanalyzing the 5' RACE reads, TCRdb keeps one entry per CDR3 protein, without DNA. The ten most abundant clones cover roughly 10% of a sample with 350,000 to 400,000 distinct CDR3 sequences. The chain joins TRBV5-6 to TRBJ2-6. Sequences were obtained from blood T cells: a sorted CD56 or NKG2C T cell subset, CD4+ or CD8+ T cells, or bulk PBMC T cells (not recorded which). This receptor was identified in a woman aged 50 to 60 in good health. This CDR3 is CASRDLDSSGANVLTF.